This T cell receptor beta chain stems from a study of blood T cell repertoires in COVID-19. Overall study: Collection of acute and convalescent COVID-19 samples took place in the United States, Italy and Spain. Nucleic acid was either cDNA or gDNA, and it came from T cells, B-cell-depleted T cells, or PBMCs.

Authors' analysis steps: For nucleated cells, counts were estimated from reference gene primer amplification. Measured with immunoSEQ multiplex PCR; TCRdb has only the in-frame clones, and not every one. Clone size and the V and J calls come from that table; the DNA yielded D and trimming. The table includes over 150,000 clones, less than 85% detected once. The V end lost 3 bases, the J end lost 10 bases, and 16 bases lay between the germline ends. The CDR3 sequence is 14 residues long. CDR1 and CDR2 from the germline V gene are LNHDA and SQIVND (reference sequence). This sequence joins TRBV19 and TRBJ2-1, with D maybe TRBD1 (5 bases). Sequenced input: peripheral blood. The source is a human donor in a cohort sampled during active COVID-19. Here the CDR3 reads CASSIGQQAAEQFF. For the CDR3, the DNA is TGTGCCAGTAGTATCGGACAACAGGCCGCCGAGCAGTTCTTC.